Listed below are T cell receptor beta chains from one sample, sequenced in a study of shared T cell receptors in the human thymus. Method: immunoSEQ multiplex PCR; TCRdb's copy keeps in-frame clones and lacks some. The sample holds tens of thousands of clones, 90% to 95% seen once. Sequencing input: thymocytes. The receptor set was obtained from a human donor. The CDR3 runs from the conserved cysteine through the conserved F or W. D genes are given only for firm matches. Size tells how often a clone was seen (once, few, many) or the class of an expanded clone, and some rows leave it out.

clone size: NA
D gene: TRBD1
V gene: TRBV7-9
J gene: TRBJ1-2
CDR3 protein: CASSQLTGESQGSTF
CDR3 DNA: TGTGCCAGCAGCCAACTGACAGGGGAGTCACAAGGGTCCACCTTC

clone size: NA
D gene: NA
V gene: TRBV11-2
J gene: TRBJ2-7
CDR3 protein: CASELGKQYF
CDR3 DNA: TGTGCCAGCGAACTTGGGAAGCAGTACTTC

clone size: NA
D gene: TRBD1
V gene: TRBV29-1
J gene: TRBJ2-7
CDR3 protein: CSATQTGFSYEQYF
CDR3 DNA: TGCAGCGCGACCCAGACAGGGTTCTCCTACGAGCAGTACTTC

clone size: NA
D gene: NA
V gene: TRBV10-3
J gene: TRBJ1-2
CDR3 protein: CAISEYRESYGYTF
CDR3 DNA: TGTGCCATCAGTGAGTACAGGGAATCCTATGGCTACACCTTC

clone size: NA
D gene: NA
V gene: TRBV18
J gene: TRBJ2-1
CDR3 protein: CASSPPRRLRDEQFF
CDR3 DNA: TGTGCCAGCTCACCCCCTAGGCGCCTTCGCGATGAGCAGTTCTTC

clone size: NA
D gene: TRBD1
V gene: TRBV4-1
J gene: TRBJ2-1
CDR3 protein: CASSPPLRGRSSYNEQFF
CDR3 DNA: TGCGCCAGCAGCCCCCCTCTGAGGGGGCGAAGCTCCTACAATGAGCAGTTCTTC

clone size: NA
D gene: NA
V gene: TRBV11-2
J gene: TRBJ1-4
CDR3 protein: CASSYYQSAGGRLFF
CDR3 DNA: TGTGCCAGCAGCTACTACCAATCGGCGGGCGGACGACTGTTTTTT

clone size: NA
D gene: NA
V gene: TRBV5-3
J gene: TRBJ1-5
CDR3 protein: CARSLTVVGTLNF
CDR3 DNA: TGTGCCAGAAGCCTTACTGTTGTGGGGACTCTCAATTTT

clone size: NA
D gene: NA
V gene: TRBV6-6
J gene: TRBJ1-2
CDR3 protein: CASSYPAKTLGYTF
CDR3 DNA: TGTGCCAGCAGTTACCCTGCCAAAACTCTAGGCTACACCTTC

clone size: few
D gene: NA
V gene: TRBV18
J gene: TRBJ1-2
CDR3 protein: CASSPQRGWDGGYTF
CDR3 DNA: TGTGCCAGCTCACCACAAAGAGGTTGGGATGGCGGCTACACCTTC

clone size: NA
D gene: NA
V gene: TRBV4-1
J gene: TRBJ1-5
CDR3 protein: CASSQDRQYNQPQHF
CDR3 DNA: TGCGCCAGCAGCCAAGACAGGCAGTACAATCAGCCCCAGCATTTT

clone size: NA
D gene: NA
V gene: TRBV10-3
J gene: TRBJ1-1
CDR3 protein: CAISEFQEYTEAFF
CDR3 DNA: TGTGCCATCAGTGAGTTCCAGGAGTACACTGAAGCTTTCTTT

clone size: NA
D gene: NA
V gene: TRBV27
J gene: TRBJ2-1
CDR3 protein: CASSLSCPMGTTIF
CDR3 DNA: TGTGCCAGCAGTTTATCCTGCCCTATGGGGACCACCATCTTC

clone size: NA
D gene: NA
V gene: TRBV14
J gene: TRBJ1-3
CDR3 protein: CASSPREPSGNTIYF
CDR3 DNA: TGTGCCAGCAGCCCCAGGGAACCCTCTGGAAACACCATATATTTT

clone size: NA
D gene: NA
V gene: TRBV28
J gene: TRBJ1-2
CDR3 protein: CASSSRPLSFGSGGYTF
CDR3 DNA: TGTGCCAGCAGTTCCCGACCGCTGTCGTTCGGGTCGGGGGGCTACACCTTC

clone size: NA
D gene: NA
V gene: TRBV7-4
J gene: TRBJ2-1
CDR3 protein: CASSPRWEWDNEQFF
CDR3 DNA: TGTGCCAGCAGTCCGCGGTGGGAGTGGGACAATGAGCAGTTCTTC

clone size: NA
D gene: NA
V gene: TRBV19
J gene: TRBJ1-2
CDR3 protein: CASSLERVYGYTF
CDR3 DNA: TGTGCCAGTAGTTTGGAAAGGGTCTATGGCTACACCTTC

clone size: NA
D gene: NA
V gene: TRBV14
J gene: TRBJ1-2
CDR3 protein: CASSQDEADYGYTF
CDR3 DNA: TGTGCCAGCAGCCAAGATGAGGCAGACTATGGCTACACCTTC

clone size: NA
D gene: TRBD2
V gene: TRBV4-3
J gene: TRBJ2-3
CDR3 protein: CASSPRRDYHTDTQYF
CDR3 DNA: TGCGCCAGCAGCCCCCGCCGGGACTACCACACAGATACGCAGTATTTT

clone size: NA
D gene: NA
V gene: TRBV21-1
J gene: TRBJ2-1
CDR3 protein: CASSKFETSGGLSSYNEQFF
CDR3 DNA: TGTGCCAGCAGCAAATTTGAGACTAGCGGGGGCCTTAGCTCCTACAATGAGCAGTTCTTC

clone size: NA
D gene: NA
V gene: TRBV12-5
J gene: TRBJ2-5
CDR3 protein: CASGSSPTRRGKRETQYF
CDR3 DNA: TGTGCTAGTGGTTCCTCCCCGACACGGAGGGGGAAAAGAGAGACCCAGTACTTC

clone size: NA
D gene: TRBD1
V gene: TRBV19
J gene: TRBJ1-4
CDR3 protein: CASSMLDRDREKLFF
CDR3 DNA: TGTGCCAGTAGTATGTTGGACAGGGATCGCGAAAAACTGTTTTTT

clone size: NA
D gene: NA
V gene: TRBV27
J gene: TRBJ1-2
CDR3 protein: CASSFRDQRGYGYTF
CDR3 DNA: TGTGCCAGCAGTTTCCGGGACCAGAGGGGCTATGGCTACACCTTC

clone size: NA
D gene: NA
V gene: TRBV27
J gene: TRBJ1-2
CDR3 protein: CASSLSGNTGSYGYTF
CDR3 DNA: TGTGCCAGCAGTTTATCGGGAAACACAGGGAGTTATGGCTACACCTTC

clone size: NA
D gene: NA
V gene: TRBV9
J gene: TRBJ2-7
CDR3 protein: CASSVDLSYEQYF
CDR3 DNA: TGTGCCAGCAGCGTAGATTTATCCTACGAGCAGTACTTC

clone size: once
D gene: NA
V gene: TRBV10-3
J gene: TRBJ1-2
CDR3 protein: CAISDYREYGYTF
CDR3 DNA: TGTGCCATCAGTGATTACAGGGAGTATGGCTACACCTTC

clone size: NA
D gene: NA
V gene: TRBV25-1
J gene: TRBJ1-1
CDR3 protein: CASSLLRETNTEAFF
CDR3 DNA: TGTGCCAGCAGCCTACTGAGGGAAACGAACACTGAAGCTTTCTTT

clone size: NA
D gene: NA
V gene: TRBV10-3
J gene: TRBJ2-5
CDR3 protein: CAISDNQETQYF
CDR3 DNA: TGTGCCATCAGTGACAACCAAGAGACCCAGTACTTC

clone size: NA
D gene: NA
V gene: TRBV25-1
J gene: TRBJ1-2
CDR3 protein: CASTPSGRNYGYTF
CDR3 DNA: TGTGCCAGCACTCCCTCTGGGCGGAACTATGGCTACACCTTC

clone size: NA
D gene: NA
V gene: TRBV5-6
J gene: TRBJ1-5
CDR3 protein: CASSFYPQGRYSNQPQHF
CDR3 DNA: TGTGCCAGCAGCTTTTATCCCCAGGGAAGGTATAGCAATCAGCCCCAGCATTTT

clone size: NA
D gene: NA
V gene: TRBV5-1
J gene: TRBJ2-3
CDR3 protein: CASNNHFCTDTQYF
CDR3 DNA: TGCGCCAGCAATAACCATTTTTGCACAGATACGCAGTATTTT

clone size: NA
D gene: NA
V gene: TRBV4-3
J gene: TRBJ2-2
CDR3 protein: CASSQDLQNPANTGELFF
CDR3 DNA: TGCGCCAGCAGCCAAGACCTACAAAACCCTGCGAACACCGGGGAGCTGTTTTTT

clone size: few
D gene: TRBD1
V gene: TRBV7-9
J gene: TRBJ2-7
CDR3 protein: CASSSWTGPPYEQYF
CDR3 DNA: TGTGCCAGCAGCTCCTGGACAGGGCCCCCCTACGAGCAGTACTTC

clone size: NA
D gene: NA
V gene: TRBV7-2
J gene: TRBJ1-5
CDR3 protein: CASSLAPPPDQQPQHF
CDR3 DNA: TGTGCCAGCAGCTTAGCCCCCCCACCTGACCAGCAGCCCCAGCATTTT

clone size: NA
D gene: NA
V gene: TRBV5-1
J gene: TRBJ2-7
CDR3 protein: CASSFGVPSSYEQYF
CDR3 DNA: TGCGCCAGCAGCTTTGGGGTCCCAAGCTCCTACGAGCAGTACTTC

clone size: NA
D gene: NA
V gene: TRBV7-9
J gene: TRBJ1-2
CDR3 protein: CASSQAGPSNYGYTF
CDR3 DNA: TGTGCCAGCAGCCAAGCGGGCCCTTCGAACTATGGCTACACCTTC

clone size: NA
D gene: NA
V gene: TRBV2
J gene: TRBJ1-1
CDR3 protein: CASRETVGGSVVDNTEAFF
CDR3 DNA: TGTGCCAGCAGGGAAACGGTAGGGGGGAGTGTGGTAGATAACACTGAAGCTTTCTTT

clone size: NA
D gene: NA
V gene: TRBV28
J gene: TRBJ1-2
CDR3 protein: CASSSYAGDRDGYTF
CDR3 DNA: TGTGCCAGCAGTTCATATGCAGGGGATCGGGATGGCTACACCTTC

clone size: NA
D gene: TRBD1
V gene: TRBV4-1
J gene: TRBJ1-1
CDR3 protein: CASSPTDRDNTEAFF
CDR3 DNA: TGCGCCAGCAGCCCTACGGACAGGGATAACACTGAAGCTTTCTTT

clone size: NA
D gene: NA
V gene: TRBV19
J gene: TRBJ1-5
CDR3 protein: CASIQTTGNQPQHF
CDR3 DNA: TGTGCCAGTATTCAGACAACAGGGAATCAGCCCCAGCATTTT

clone size: few
D gene: TRBD2
V gene: TRBV18
J gene: TRBJ2-1
CDR3 protein: CASSPATSGGTQTYNEQFF
CDR3 DNA: TGTGCCAGCTCACCCGCAACTAGCGGGGGGACCCAGACCTACAATGAGCAGTTCTTC

clone size: once
D gene: TRBD2
V gene: TRBV6-6
J gene: TRBJ2-3
CDR3 protein: CASTHRGGTDTQYF
CDR3 DNA: TGTGCCAGCACTCACCGGGGGGGGACAGATACGCAGTATTTT

clone size: NA
D gene: NA
V gene: TRBV7-9
J gene: TRBJ1-1
CDR3 protein: CASSFGDDKTGAFF
CDR3 DNA: TGTGCCAGCAGCTTCGGGGACGATAAAACTGGAGCTTTCTTT

clone size: NA
D gene: NA
V gene: TRBV20-1
J gene: TRBJ2-5
CDR3 protein: CSAGNAETQYF
CDR3 DNA: TGCAGTGCTGGAAACGCGGAGACCCAGTACTTC

clone size: NA
D gene: NA
V gene: TRBV7-9
J gene: TRBJ2-2
CDR3 protein: CASSLRHDRQEDTGELFF
CDR3 DNA: TGTGCCAGCAGCCTAAGACACGACAGACAGGAGGACACCGGGGAGCTGTTTTTT

clone size: NA
D gene: NA
V gene: TRBV6-5
J gene: TRBJ1-2
CDR3 protein: CASSLGRDYGYTF
CDR3 DNA: TGTGCCAGCAGCCTGGGACGGGACTATGGCTACACCTTC

clone size: once
D gene: NA
V gene: TRBV6-5
J gene: TRBJ1-1
CDR3 protein: CASKRAVWGTEAFF
CDR3 DNA: TGTGCCAGCAAGCGGGCAGTATGGGGCACTGAAGCTTTCTTT

clone size: NA
D gene: NA
V gene: TRBV4-2
J gene: TRBJ2-1
CDR3 protein: CASSGSNQGEQFF
CDR3 DNA: TGTGCCAGCAGCGGAAGTAATCAGGGTGAGCAGTTCTTC

clone size: once
D gene: NA
V gene: TRBV9
J gene: TRBJ1-4
CDR3 protein: CASSPPTDRGGHNEKLFF
CDR3 DNA: TGTGCCAGCAGCCCACCCACGGACCGCGGCGGGCATAATGAAAAACTGTTTTTT

clone size: NA
D gene: NA
V gene: TRBV4-3
J gene: TRBJ2-3
CDR3 protein: CASSRTSKWDTQYF
CDR3 DNA: TGCGCCAGCAGTCGGACCTCGAAGTGGGATACGCAGTATTTT

clone size: NA
D gene: NA
V gene: TRBV1
J gene: TRBJ1-2
CDR3 protein: CTSSQGTSTGCPGGYTF
CDR3 DNA: TGCACCAGCAGCCAAGGTACTTCTACAGGGTGTCCGGGTGGCTACACCTTC

clone size: NA
D gene: NA
V gene: TRBV10-3
J gene: TRBJ1-5
CDR3 protein: CAIGGEVNQPQHF
CDR3 DNA: TGTGCCATCGGGGGAGAGGTCAATCAGCCCCAGCATTTT